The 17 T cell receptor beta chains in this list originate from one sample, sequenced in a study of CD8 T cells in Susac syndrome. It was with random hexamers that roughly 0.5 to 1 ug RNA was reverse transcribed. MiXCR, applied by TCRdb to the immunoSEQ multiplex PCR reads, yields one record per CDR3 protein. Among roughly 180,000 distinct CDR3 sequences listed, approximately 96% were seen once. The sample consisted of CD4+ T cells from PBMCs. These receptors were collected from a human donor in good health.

CDR3 residues: CASSSAVAGAYEQYF. The CDR3 DNA follows: TGTGCCAGCAGTTCCGCGGTAGCGGGGGCTTACGAGCAGTACTTC. The rearrangement joins TRBV6-2 or TRBV6-3 to TRBJ2-7; 9 nucleotides line up with TRBD2. The CDR3 contains 15 residues. V dropped 4 bases and J dropped 4; count of bases not matched to a gene: 8. Germline V gene lookup returns CDR1 MNHEY and CDR2 SVGEGT.

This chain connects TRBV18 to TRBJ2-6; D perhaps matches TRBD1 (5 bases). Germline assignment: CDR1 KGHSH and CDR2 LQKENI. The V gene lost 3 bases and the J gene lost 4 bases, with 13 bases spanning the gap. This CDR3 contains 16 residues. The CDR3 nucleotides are TGTGCCAGCTCACCTCAGGGTACAGGAGGGGCCAACGTCCTGACTTTC. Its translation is CASSPQGTGGANVLTF.

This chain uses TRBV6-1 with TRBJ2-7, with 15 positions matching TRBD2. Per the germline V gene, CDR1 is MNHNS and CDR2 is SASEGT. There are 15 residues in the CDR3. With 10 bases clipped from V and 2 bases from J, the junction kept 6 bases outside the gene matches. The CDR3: CAISGTSGGTYEQYF. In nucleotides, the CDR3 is TGTGCCATTTCCGGGACTAGCGGGGGGACCTACGAGCAGTACTTC.

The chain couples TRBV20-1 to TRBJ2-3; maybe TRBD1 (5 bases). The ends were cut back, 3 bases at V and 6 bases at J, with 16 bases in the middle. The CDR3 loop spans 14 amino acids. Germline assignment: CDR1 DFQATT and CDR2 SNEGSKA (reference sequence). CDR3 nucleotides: TGCAGTGCTAGGCGACAGAGACTCTCCGATACGCAGTATTTT. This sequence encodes CSARRQRLSDTQYF.

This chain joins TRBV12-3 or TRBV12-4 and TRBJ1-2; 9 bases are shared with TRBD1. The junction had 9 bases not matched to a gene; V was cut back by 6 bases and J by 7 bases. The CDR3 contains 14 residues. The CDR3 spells CASSRGQGSTGYTF. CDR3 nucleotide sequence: TGTGCCAGCAGCAGAGGACAGGGGTCGACTGGCTACACCTTC.

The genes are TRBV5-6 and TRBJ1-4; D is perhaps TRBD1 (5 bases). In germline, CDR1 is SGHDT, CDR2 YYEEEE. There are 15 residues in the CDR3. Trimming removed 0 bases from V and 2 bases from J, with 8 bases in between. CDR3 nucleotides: TGTGCCAGCAGCTTGGACTGGGGGACTAATGAAAAACTGTTTTTT. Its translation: CASSLDWGTNEKLFF.

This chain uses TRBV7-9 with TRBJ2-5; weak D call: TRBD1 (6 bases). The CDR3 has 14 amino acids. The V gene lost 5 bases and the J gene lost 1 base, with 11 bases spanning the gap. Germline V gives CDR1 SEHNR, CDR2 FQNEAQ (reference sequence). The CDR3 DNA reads TGTGCCAGCAGCATGGACAGTTTCCAAGAGACCCAGTACTTC. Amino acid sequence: CASSMDSFQETQYF.

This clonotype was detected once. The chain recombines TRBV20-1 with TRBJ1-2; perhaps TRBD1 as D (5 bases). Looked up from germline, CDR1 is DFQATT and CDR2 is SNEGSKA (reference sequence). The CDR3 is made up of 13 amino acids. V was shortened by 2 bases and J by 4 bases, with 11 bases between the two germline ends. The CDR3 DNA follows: TGCAGTGCTAGACAGGGAGGAGCCTATGGCTACACCTTC. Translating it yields CSARQGGAYGYTF.

The CDR3 is CSVVVFNEQFF. CDR3 sequence (DNA): TGCAGCGTTGTTGTTTTCAATGAGCAGTTCTTC. The genes are TRBV29-1 and TRBJ2-1; no clear D gene. The CDR3 sequence is 11 residues long. Looked up from germline, CDR1 is SQVTM and CDR2 is ANQGSEA. V lost 4 bases and J 6 bases, leaving 7 bases between the germline ends.

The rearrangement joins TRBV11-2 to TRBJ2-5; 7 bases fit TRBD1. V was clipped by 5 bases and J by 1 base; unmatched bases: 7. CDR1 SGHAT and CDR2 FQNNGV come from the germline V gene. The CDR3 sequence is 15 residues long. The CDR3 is CASSPPNRGQETQYF. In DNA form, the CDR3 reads TGTGCCAGCAGCCCCCCAAACAGGGGCCAAGAGACCCAGTACTTC.

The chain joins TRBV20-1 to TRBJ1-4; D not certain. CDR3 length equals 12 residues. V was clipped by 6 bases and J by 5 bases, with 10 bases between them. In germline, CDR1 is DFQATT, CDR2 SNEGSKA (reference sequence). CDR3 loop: CSAGSGNEKLFF. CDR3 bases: TGCAGTGCAGGAAGCGGAAATGAAAAACTGTTTTTT.

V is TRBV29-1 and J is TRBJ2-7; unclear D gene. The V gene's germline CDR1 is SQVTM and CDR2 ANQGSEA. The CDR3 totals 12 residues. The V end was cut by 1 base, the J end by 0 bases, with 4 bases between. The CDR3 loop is CSVEGHSYEQYF. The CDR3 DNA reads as TGCAGCGTTGAAGGGCACTCCTACGAGCAGTACTTC.

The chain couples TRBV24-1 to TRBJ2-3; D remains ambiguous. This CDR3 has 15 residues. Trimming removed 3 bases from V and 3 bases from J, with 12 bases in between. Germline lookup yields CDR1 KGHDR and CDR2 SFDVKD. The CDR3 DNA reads TGTGCCACCAGTGATCCCTCGACTGATACAGATACGCAGTATTTT. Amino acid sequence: CATSDPSTDTDTQYF.

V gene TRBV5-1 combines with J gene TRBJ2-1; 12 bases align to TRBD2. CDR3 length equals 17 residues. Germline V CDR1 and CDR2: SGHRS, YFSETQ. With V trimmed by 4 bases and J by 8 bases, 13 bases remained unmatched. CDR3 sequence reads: CASSPWTSGETGDEQFF. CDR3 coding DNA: TGCGCCAGCAGCCCATGGACTAGCGGGGAAACCGGTGATGAGCAGTTCTTC.

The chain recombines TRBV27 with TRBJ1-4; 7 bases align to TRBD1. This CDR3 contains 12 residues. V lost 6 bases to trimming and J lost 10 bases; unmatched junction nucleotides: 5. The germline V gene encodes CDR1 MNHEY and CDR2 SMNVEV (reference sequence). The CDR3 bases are TGTGCCAGCAGCCGACAGGGTGGAAAACTGTTTTTT. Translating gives CASSRQGGKLFF.

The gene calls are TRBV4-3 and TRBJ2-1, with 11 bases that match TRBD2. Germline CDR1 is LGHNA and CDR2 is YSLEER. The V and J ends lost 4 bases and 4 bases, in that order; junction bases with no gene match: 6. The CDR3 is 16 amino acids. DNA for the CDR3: TGCGCCAGCAGCCGACTAGCGGGGAACACATACAATGAGCAGTTCTTC. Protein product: CASSRLAGNTYNEQFF.

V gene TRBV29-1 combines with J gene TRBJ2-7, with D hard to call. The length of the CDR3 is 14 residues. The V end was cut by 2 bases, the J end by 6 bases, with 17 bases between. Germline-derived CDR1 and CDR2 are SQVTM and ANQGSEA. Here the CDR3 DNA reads TGCAGCGTTGAATTGGCGACTCGGCGTGCCGAGCAGTACTTC. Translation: CSVELATRRAEQYF.